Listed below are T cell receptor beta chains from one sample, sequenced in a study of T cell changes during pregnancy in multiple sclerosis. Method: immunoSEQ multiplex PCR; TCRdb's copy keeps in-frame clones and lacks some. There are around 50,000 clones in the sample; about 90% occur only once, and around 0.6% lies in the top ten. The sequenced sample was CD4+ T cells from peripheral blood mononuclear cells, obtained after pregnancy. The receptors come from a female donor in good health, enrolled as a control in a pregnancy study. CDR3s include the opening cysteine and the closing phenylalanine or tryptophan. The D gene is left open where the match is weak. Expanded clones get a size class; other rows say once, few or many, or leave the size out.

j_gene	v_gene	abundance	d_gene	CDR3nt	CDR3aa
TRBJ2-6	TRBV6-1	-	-	TGTGCCAGCACTAGTTTTGGGGCCAACGTCCTGACTTTC	CASTSFGANVLTF
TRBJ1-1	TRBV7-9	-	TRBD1	TGTGCCAGCAGCCCTACAGGGGTACCTGAAGCTTTCTTT	CASSPTGVPEAFF
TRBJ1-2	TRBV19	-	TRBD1	TGTGCCAGTGGGGACAGGGGCTATGGCTACACCTTC	CASGDRGYGYTF
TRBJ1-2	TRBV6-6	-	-	TGTGCCAGCGCCCACCGCGGGGGTGGCTACACCTTC	CASAHRGGGYTF
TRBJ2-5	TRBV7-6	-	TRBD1	TGTGCCAGCAGTTTCCTTTGGACAGGGGGCGTCTCTACCCAAGAGACCCAGTACTTC	CASSFLWTGGVSTQETQYF
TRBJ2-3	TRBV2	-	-	TGTGCCAGCATGGAGCGATCTTATACGCAGTATTTT	CASMERSYTQYF
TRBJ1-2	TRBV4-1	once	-	TGCGCCAGCAGCCAAGATCGGGGGAACTATGGCTACACCTTC	CASSQDRGNYGYTF
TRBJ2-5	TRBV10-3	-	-	TGTGCCATACGTAGGACACCCGGGGAGACCCAGTACTTC	CAIRRTPGETQYF
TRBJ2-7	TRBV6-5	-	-	TGTGCCAGCAGTTACCTAGCCAAAAGCTACTACGAGCAGTACTTC	CASSYLAKSYYEQYF
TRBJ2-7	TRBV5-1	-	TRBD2	TGCGCCAGCAGCCCGCCCCTAGCGGGGGGGCACGAGCAGTACTTC	CASSPPLAGGHEQYF
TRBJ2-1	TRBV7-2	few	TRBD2	TGTGCCAGCAGCTTAACTAGCGGAAACTACAATGAGCAGTTCTTC	CASSLTSGNYNEQFF
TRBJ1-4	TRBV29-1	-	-	TGCAGCGTTGAAAAAGCGGGTGAAAAACTGTTTTTT	CSVEKAGEKLFF
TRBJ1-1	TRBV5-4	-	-	TGTGCCAGCAGCCTCAACACTGAAGCTTTCTTT	CASSLNTEAFF
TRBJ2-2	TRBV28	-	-	TGTGCCAGCAGTTTAATGCTGGGCATCACAGGGTCGATCGGGGAGCTGTTTTTT	CASSLMLGITGSIGELFF